This is a list of T cell receptor beta chains from one sample in a study of T-cell memory formation after mild COVID-19. Via MiXCR, TCRdb re-called the 5' RACE reads, giving one row per CDR3 protein. The table lists roughly 550,000 distinct CDR3 sequences, roughly 22% of them singletons. Material for sequencing was PBMCs or a T cell subset sorted from them (not recorded which). The receptor set was obtained from an adult woman who had mild COVID-19 (a few samples of this study predate the infection). Cell type and time point are not known. Both conserved end residues are part of each CDR3. D genes are given only for firm matches. Clone size appears in some rows only: once, few, many, or a class for an expanded clone.

CDR3 length	D gene	V gene	clone size	J gene	CDR3 DNA	CDR3 protein
21	.	TRBV21-1	.	TRBJ1-3	TGTGCCAGCAGCAAAGCCGCCCCGGGAGGAGGGGGCCTCGGATTCGGAAACACCATATATTTT	CASSKAAPGGGGLGFGNTIYF
15	.	TRBV30	few	TRBJ1-6	TGTGCCTGGAGTGTACAGGAGGATTGGGATTCACCCCTCCACTTT	CAWSVQEDWDSPLHF
17	TRBD2	TRBV4-2	few	TRBJ2-5	TGTGCCAGCAGCCGTGAGGGACTAGCGGGGCGAGGGGAGACCCAGTACTTC	CASSREGLAGRGETQYF
15	.	TRBV15	once	TRBJ1-4	TGTGCCACCAGCAGAGATCCGTTCCGGGTTGAAAAACTGTTTTTT	CATSRDPFRVEKLFF
12	.	TRBV15	few	TRBJ2-5	TGTGCCACCAGCAAGGGACAAGAGACCCAGTACTTC	CATSKGQETQYF
17	.	TRBV7-9	.	TRBJ2-7	TGTGCCAGCAGTTTATTGTCGTGGGGGGCAGCGGCCTACGAGCAGTACTTC	CASSLLSWGAAAYEQYF
16	.	TRBV24-1	.	TRBJ2-1	TGTGCCACCAGTCACACTTTGGGCCTAGCACAGAATGAGCAGTTCTTC	CATSHTLGLAQNEQFF
16	.	TRBV10-3	few	TRBJ1-6	TGTGCCATCAGTGGAGGGGAGAGCTCCTATAATTCACCCCTCCACTTT	CAISGGESSYNSPLHF
15	.	TRBV7-9	few	TRBJ2-1	TGTGCCAGCAGCTTCTCCGGGACGGAAAACAATGAGCAGTTCTTC	CASSFSGTENNEQFF
14	TRBD2	TRBV24-1	few	TRBJ2-1	TGTGCCACCAGTAACTCCGGACTAGCGGGGGGGCAGTTCTTC	CATSNSGLAGGQFF
17	TRBD1	TRBV30	few	TRBJ1-1	TGTGCCTGGAGTGCCCAGACAGGGTTTGGAGTGGCCACTGAAGCTTTCTTT	CAWSAQTGFGVATEAFF
15	.	TRBV9	.	TRBJ2-1	TGTGCCAGCAGCGTAGAGGGACTCCCAAGGGATGAGCAGTTCTTC	CASSVEGLPRDEQFF
16	TRBD2	TRBV4-1	.	TRBJ2-5	TGCGCCAGCAGCCGCGGACTAGCGGGGTACCAAGAGACCCAGTACTTC	CASSRGLAGYQETQYF
14	.	TRBV7-2	.	TRBJ2-6	TGTGCCAGCAGCTTACGAGGCTCCGTGGTCGACCTGACTTTC	CASSLRGSVVDLTF
16	.	TRBV18	.	TRBJ1-5	TGTGCCAGCTCACCAGTGGGGCCTGGGAACAATCAGCCCCAGCATTTT	CASSPVGPGNNQPQHF
14	.	TRBV5-6	.	TRBJ2-1	TGTGCCAGCAGCTTGGCGGGGAAAAACAATGAGCAGTTCTTC	CASSLAGKNNEQFF
15	TRBD1	TRBV7-2	.	TRBJ1-5	TGTGCCAGCAGCCCTGTGACAGGGACCTCGGTACCCCAGCATTTT	CASSPVTGTSVPQHF
15	TRBD2	TRBV7-9	.	TRBJ2-7	TGTGCCAGCAGCTTAAAGACTAGCGGCTCCTACGAGCAGTACTTC	CASSLKTSGSYEQYF
16	.	TRBV18	few	TRBJ2-1	TGTGCCAGCTCACAAATAGCTGGGACGGGGGTCAATGAGCAGTTCTTC	CASSQIAGTGVNEQFF
15	TRBD1	TRBV23-1	.	TRBJ2-5	TGCGCCAGCAGTCAATCGCGCGACAGGGGAGAGACCCAGTACTTC	CASSQSRDRGETQYF
15	.	TRBV4-2	.	TRBJ2-7	TGTGCCAGCAGCCAACCGACAGGACGCTACTACGAGCAGTACTTC	CASSQPTGRYYEQYF
19	TRBD2	TRBV7-9	.	TRBJ2-2	TGTGCCAGCAGCCGGTCTGGGACTAGCGAGTTCGCGAACACCGGGGAGCTGTTTTTT	CASSRSGTSEFANTGELFF
16	.	TRBV12-3/TRBV12-4	.	TRBJ2-4	TGTGCCAGCAGTTTCCTTAGCGGAGTAGCCAAAAACATTCAGTACTTC	CASSFLSGVAKNIQYF
11	.	TRBV14	.	TRBJ2-7	TGTGCCAGCAGCCAAGTTGACGAGCAGTACTTC	CASSQVDEQYF
18	TRBD1	TRBV7-2	.	TRBJ2-6	TGTGCCAGCAGCTTAGCGAGGCAGGGGGCTGCTGGGGCCAACGTCCTGACTTTC	CASSLARQGAAGANVLTF
16	TRBD1	TRBV27	.	TRBJ1-6	TGTGCCAGCAGTTTCCAGGGGGGACTTCGTAATTCACCCCTCCACTTT	CASSFQGGLRNSPLHF
15	TRBD1	TRBV7-2	.	TRBJ2-7	TGTGCCAGCAGCCTCAATGGACAGGGGTCCTACGAGCAGTACTTC	CASSLNGQGSYEQYF
15	.	TRBV7-6	.	TRBJ2-7	TGTGCCAGCAGCTTAGATTCGGGGTTTGCCTACGAGCAGTACTTC	CASSLDSGFAYEQYF
15	.	TRBV20-1	many	TRBJ2-1	TGCAGTGCTCCAGAACCGAAAAGCTCCTACAATGAGCAGTTCTTC	CSAPEPKSSYNEQFF
18	TRBD2	TRBV7-9	few	TRBJ2-2	TGTGCCAGCAGCTCCTCAGGACTAGCGGGAGGGCCTGCAGGGGAGCTGTTTTTT	CASSSSGLAGGPAGELFF
17	TRBD1	TRBV4-3	many	TRBJ2-5	TGCGCCAGCAGCCCACAGGGGACAGGAGAGTACCAAGAGACCCAGTACTTC	CASSPQGTGEYQETQYF
19	.	TRBV4-2	.	TRBJ1-6	TGTGCCAGCAGCCAAGATCCACGGGCTAAGAGCTCCTATAATTCACCCCTCCACTTT	CASSQDPRAKSSYNSPLHF
15	.	TRBV7-9	.	TRBJ2-2	TGTGCCAGCAGCTTAGTATCCGCGGGCAGCGGGGAGCTGTTTTTT	CASSLVSAGSGELFF
14	TRBD1	TRBV11-1	few	TRBJ2-5	TGTGCCAGCAGCTTAGCAGACAGGGTCGGAACCCAGTACTTC	CASSLADRVGTQYF
14	TRBD1	TRBV7-9	many	TRBJ2-7	TGTGCCAGCAGCTTGACAGGGATGACTGGAGAGCAGTACTTC	CASSLTGMTGEQYF
16	TRBD2	TRBV7-9	.	TRBJ2-5	TGTGCCAGCAGCTCCGGACTAGCGGGGGGATCAGAGACCCAGTACTTC	CASSSGLAGGSETQYF
11	TRBD1	TRBV12-3/TRBV12-4	.	TRBJ1-5	TGTGCCAGCAGTTTGGGGACAGGCCAGCATTTT	CASSLGTGQHF
11	.	TRBV3-1	few	TRBJ2-7	TGTGCCAGCAGCGAAGACTACGAGCAGTACTTC	CASSEDYEQYF
15	.	TRBV4-3	.	TRBJ2-7	TGCGCCAGCAGTCAAGCGTCAACTCTCTCCTACGAGCAGTACTTC	CASSQASTLSYEQYF
16	TRBD2	TRBV7-9	.	TRBJ2-7	TGTGCCAGCAGCTCACTCCCGGGACTAGCCTCCTACGAGCAGTACTTC	CASSSLPGLASYEQYF